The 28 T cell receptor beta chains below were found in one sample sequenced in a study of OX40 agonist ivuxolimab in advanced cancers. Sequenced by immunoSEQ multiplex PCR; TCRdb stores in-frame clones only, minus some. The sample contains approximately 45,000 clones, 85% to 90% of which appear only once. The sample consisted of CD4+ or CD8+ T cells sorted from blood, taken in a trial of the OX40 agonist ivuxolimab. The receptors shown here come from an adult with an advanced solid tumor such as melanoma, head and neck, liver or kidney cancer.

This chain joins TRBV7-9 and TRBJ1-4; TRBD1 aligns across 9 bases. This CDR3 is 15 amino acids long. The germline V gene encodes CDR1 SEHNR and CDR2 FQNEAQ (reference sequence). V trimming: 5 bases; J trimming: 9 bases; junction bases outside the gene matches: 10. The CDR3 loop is CASSIRDRAVKKLFF. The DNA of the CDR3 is TGTGCCAGCAGCATCCGGGACAGGGCGGTGAAAAAACTGTTTTTT.

CDR3 DNA: TGTGCCAGCAGACCGGACGCACTCTCCTACAATGAGCAGTTCTTC. Amino acid sequence: CASRPDALSYNEQFF. The chain has TRBV27 and TRBJ2-1; D not resolved. CDR3 length: 15 residues. Trimming left V 6 bases short and J 0 bases short, with 12 bases between. Per the germline V gene, CDR1 is MNHEY and CDR2 is SMNVEV (reference sequence).

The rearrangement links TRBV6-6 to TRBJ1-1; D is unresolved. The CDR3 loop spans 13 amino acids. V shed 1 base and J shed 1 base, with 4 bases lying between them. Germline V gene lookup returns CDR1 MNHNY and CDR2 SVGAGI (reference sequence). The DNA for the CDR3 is TGTGCCAGCAGTTACTGGGAGAACACTGAAGCTTTCTTT. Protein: CASSYWENTEAFF.

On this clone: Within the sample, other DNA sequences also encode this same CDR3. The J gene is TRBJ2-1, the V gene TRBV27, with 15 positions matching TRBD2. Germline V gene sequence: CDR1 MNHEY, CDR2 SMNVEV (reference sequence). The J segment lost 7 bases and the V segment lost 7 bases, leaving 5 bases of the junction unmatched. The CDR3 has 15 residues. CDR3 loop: CASIGLAGGGNEQFF. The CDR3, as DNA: TGTGCCAGCATCGGACTAGCGGGAGGGGGTAATGAGCAGTTCTTC.

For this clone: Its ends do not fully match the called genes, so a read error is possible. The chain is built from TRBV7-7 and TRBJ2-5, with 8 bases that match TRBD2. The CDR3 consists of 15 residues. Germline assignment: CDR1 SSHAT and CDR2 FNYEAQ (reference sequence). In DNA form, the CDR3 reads TGTGCTAGCAGCGATAGCGGGACACTTTTTGGAACCCAGTACTTC. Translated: CASSDSGTLFGTQYF.

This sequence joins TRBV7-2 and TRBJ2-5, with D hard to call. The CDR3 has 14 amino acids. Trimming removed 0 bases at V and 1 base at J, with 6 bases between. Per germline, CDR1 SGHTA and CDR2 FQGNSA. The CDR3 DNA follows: TGTGCCAGCAGCTTAGCCGGACCCCAAGAGACCCAGTACTTC. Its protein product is CASSLAGPQETQYF. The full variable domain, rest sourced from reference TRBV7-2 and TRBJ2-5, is GAGVSQSPSNKVTEKGKDVELRCDPISGHTALYWYRQSLGQGLEFLIYFQGNSAPDKSGLPSDRFSAERTGGSVSTLTIQRTQQEDSAVYLCASSLAGPQETQYFGPGTRLLVL.

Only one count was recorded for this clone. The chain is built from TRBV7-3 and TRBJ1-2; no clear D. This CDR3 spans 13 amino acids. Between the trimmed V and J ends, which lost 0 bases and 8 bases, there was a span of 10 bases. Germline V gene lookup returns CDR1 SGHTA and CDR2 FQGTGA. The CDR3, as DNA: TGTGCCAGCAGCTTAACAGGTTTCCGGGGCTACACCTTC. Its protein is CASSLTGFRGYTF.

Written as DNA, the CDR3 is TGTGCCAGCTCACCTGTGGCGGCAGACGGAATGAACACTGAAGCTTTCTTT. Its protein product is CASSPVAADGMNTEAFF. The gene calls are TRBV18 and TRBJ1-1; D is uncertain. CDR1 and CDR2 from the germline V gene are KGHSH and LQKENI. Trimming stripped 3 bases from V and 0 bases from J, with 17 bases between. The CDR3 has 17 amino acids.

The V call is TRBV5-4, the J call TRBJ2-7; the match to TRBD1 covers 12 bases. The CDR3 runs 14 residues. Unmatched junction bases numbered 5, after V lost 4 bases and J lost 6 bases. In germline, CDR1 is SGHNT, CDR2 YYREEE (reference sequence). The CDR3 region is CASSAGTGGSEQYF. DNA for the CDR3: TGTGCCAGCAGCGCCGGGACAGGGGGCTCCGAGCAGTACTTC. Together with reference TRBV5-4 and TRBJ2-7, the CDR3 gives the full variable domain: ETGVTQSPTHLIKTRGQQVTLRCSSQSGHNTVSWYQQALGQGPQFIFQYYREEENGRGNFPPRFSGLQFPNYSSELNVNALELDDSALYLCASSAGTGGSEQYFGPGTRLTVT.

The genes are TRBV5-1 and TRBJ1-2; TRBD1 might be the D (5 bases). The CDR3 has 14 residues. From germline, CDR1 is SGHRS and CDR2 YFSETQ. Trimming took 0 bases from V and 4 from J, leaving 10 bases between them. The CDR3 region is CASSLEGNGYGYTF. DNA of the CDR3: TGCGCCAGCAGCTTGGAGGGGAATGGCTATGGCTACACCTTC. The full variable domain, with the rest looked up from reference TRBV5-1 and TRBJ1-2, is KAGVTQTPRYLIKTRGQQVTLSCSPISGHRSVSWYQQTPGQGLQFLFEYFSETQRNKGNFPGRFSGRQFSNSRSEMNVSTLELGDSALYLCASSLEGNGYGYTFGSGTRLTVV.

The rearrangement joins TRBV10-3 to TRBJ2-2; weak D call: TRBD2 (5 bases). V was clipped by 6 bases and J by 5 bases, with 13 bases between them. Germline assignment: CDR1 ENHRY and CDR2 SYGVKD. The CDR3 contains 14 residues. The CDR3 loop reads CAIRGSVGTGELFF. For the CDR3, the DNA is TGTGCCATCAGAGGGAGCGTGGGAACCGGGGAGCTGTTTTTT.

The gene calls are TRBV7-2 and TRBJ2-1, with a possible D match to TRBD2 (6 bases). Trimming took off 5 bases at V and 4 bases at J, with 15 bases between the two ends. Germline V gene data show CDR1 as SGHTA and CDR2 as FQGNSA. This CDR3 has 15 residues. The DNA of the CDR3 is TGTGCCAGCAGCCGAGGTTCTAGCGCTTACAATGAGCAGTTCTTC. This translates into CASSRGSSAYNEQFF.

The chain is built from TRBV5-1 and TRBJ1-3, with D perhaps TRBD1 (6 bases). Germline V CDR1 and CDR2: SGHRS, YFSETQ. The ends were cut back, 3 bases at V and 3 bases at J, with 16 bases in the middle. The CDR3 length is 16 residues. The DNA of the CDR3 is TGCGCCAGCAGCTCCTGGTCTGGGGGCGGTGGAAACACCATATATTTT. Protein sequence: CASSSWSGGGGNTIYF.

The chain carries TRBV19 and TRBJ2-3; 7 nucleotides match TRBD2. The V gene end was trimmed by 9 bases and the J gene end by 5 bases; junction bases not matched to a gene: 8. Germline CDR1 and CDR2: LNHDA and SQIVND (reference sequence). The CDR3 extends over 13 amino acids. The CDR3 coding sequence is TGTGCCAGCCAAAATTGGGGGGGAGATACGCAGTATTTT. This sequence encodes CASQNWGGDTQYF.

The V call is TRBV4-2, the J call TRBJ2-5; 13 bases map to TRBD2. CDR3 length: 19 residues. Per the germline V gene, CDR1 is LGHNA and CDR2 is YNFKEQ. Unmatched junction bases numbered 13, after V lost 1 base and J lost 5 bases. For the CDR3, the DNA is TGTGCCAGCAGCCAAGTGTTTCGACCCGGACTAGCGGGAGTTGAGACCCAGTACTTC. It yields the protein CASSQVFRPGLAGVETQYF.

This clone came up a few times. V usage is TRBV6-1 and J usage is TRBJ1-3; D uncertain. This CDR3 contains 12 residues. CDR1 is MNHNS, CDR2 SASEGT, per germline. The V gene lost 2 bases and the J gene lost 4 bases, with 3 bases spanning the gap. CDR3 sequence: CASSEQGNTIYF. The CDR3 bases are TGTGCCAGCAGTGAACAGGGAAACACCATATATTTT.

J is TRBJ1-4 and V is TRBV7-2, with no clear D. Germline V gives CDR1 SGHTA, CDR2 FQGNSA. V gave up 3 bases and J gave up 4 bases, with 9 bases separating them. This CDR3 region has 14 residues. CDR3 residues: CASSFDAYNEKLFF. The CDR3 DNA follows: TGTGCCAGCAGCTTCGACGCCTATAATGAAAAACTGTTTTTT.

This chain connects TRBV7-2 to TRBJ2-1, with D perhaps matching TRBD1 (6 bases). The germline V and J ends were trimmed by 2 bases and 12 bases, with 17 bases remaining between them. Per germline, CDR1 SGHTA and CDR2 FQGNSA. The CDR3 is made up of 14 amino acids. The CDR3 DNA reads TGTGCCAGCAGCTTAACCGGCACGCACAGGGTGCAGTTCTTC. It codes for CASSLTGTHRVQFF.

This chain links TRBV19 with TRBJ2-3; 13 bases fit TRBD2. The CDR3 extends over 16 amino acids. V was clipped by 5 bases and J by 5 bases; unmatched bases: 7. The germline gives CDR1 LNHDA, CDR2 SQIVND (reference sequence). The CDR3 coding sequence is TGTGCCAGTAGTTTACTAGCGGGAGGGCCGGGAGATACGCAGTATTTT. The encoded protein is CASSLLAGGPGDTQYF.

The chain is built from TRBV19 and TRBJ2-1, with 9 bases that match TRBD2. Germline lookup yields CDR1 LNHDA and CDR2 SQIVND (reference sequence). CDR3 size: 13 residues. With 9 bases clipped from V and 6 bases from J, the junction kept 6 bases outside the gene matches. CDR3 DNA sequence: TGTGCCAGCCGGGGACTAGCACGCAATGAGCAGTTCTTC. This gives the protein CASRGLARNEQFF.

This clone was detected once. CDR3 nucleotides: TGTGCCAGCAGCTTAGGACTGGGGCGGCCCCAGCATTTT. Translation gives CASSLGLGRPQHF. The chain uses TRBV11-3 and TRBJ1-5; D might be TRBD1 (5 bases). V shed 1 base and J shed 9 bases, with 10 bases lying between them. The CDR3 contains 13 residues. The germline CDR1 and CDR2 sequences are SGHNT and YENEEA.

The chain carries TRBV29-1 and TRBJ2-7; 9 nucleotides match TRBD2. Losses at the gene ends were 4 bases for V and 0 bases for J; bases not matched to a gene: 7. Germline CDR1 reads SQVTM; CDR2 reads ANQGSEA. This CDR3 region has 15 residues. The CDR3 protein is CSVALAGYSSYEQYF. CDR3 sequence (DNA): TGCAGCGTTGCACTAGCGGGTTATAGCTCCTACGAGCAGTACTTC.

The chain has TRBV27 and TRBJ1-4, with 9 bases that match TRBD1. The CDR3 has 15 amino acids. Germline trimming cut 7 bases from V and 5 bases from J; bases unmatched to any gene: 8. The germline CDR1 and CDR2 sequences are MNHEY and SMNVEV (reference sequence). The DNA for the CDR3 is TGTGCCAGCACCCTGACAGGGGGGAAAAATGAAAAACTGTTTTTT. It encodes CASTLTGGKNEKLFF.

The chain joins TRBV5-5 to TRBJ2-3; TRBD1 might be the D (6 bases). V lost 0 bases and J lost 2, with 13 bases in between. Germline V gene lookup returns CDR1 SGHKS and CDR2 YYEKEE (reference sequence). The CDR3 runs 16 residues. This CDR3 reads CASSLVGWGHTDTQYF. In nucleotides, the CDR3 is TGTGCCAGCAGCTTGGTAGGTTGGGGGCACACAGATACGCAGTATTTT.

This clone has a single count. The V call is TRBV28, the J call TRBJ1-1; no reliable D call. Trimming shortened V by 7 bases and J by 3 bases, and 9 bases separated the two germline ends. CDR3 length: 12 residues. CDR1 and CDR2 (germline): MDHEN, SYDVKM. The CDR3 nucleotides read TGTGCCAGCACCAATTCCTACACTGAAGCTTTCTTT. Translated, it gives CASTNSYTEAFF.

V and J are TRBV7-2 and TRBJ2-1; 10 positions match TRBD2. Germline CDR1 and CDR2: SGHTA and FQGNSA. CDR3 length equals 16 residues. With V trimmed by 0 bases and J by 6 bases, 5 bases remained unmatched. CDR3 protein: CASSLAASGRVNEQFF. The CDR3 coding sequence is TGTGCCAGCAGCTTAGCGGCCAGCGGGAGGGTCAATGAGCAGTTCTTC. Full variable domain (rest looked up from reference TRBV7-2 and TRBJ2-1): GAGVSQSPSNKVTEKGKDVELRCDPISGHTALYWYRQSLGQGLEFLIYFQGNSAPDKSGLPSDRFSAERTGGSVSTLTIQRTQQEDSAVYLCASSLAASGRVNEQFFGPGTRLTVL.

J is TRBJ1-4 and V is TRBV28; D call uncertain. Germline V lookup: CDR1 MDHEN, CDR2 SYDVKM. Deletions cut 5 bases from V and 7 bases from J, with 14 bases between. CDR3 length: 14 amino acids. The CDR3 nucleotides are TGTGCCAGCAGTCCCGGGAGTAACGCTGAAAAACTGTTTTTT. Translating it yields CASSPGSNAEKLFF.

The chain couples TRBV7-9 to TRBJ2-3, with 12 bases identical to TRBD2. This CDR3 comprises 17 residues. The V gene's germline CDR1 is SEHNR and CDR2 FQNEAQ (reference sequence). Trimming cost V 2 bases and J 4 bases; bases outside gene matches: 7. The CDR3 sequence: CASSLFLAGGHADTQYF. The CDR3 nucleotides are TGTGCCAGCAGCTTATTCCTAGCGGGAGGGCATGCAGATACGCAGTATTTT.